The entry below describes one T cell receptor beta chain. One junction end disagrees with the germline gene, perhaps due to a read error. The CDR3 consists of 15 residues. Germline loops: CDR1 MNHEY, CDR2 SVGAGI. TCRdb re-called the RT-PCR reads with MiXCR, one entry per CDR3 protein. The sample has about 700,000 distinct CDR3 sequences, approximately 15% seen once. Sequenced: memory CD4+ T cells from blood. This TCR was recovered from a female donor in good health, serving as a healthy control. The chain joins TRBV6-5 to TRBJ2-2, with TRBD1 matching 9 bases. CDR3 bases: TGTGCCAGCAGTCTGGGGACAGGGTACACCGGGGATCTGTTTTTT. Protein product: CASSLGTGYTGDLFF.